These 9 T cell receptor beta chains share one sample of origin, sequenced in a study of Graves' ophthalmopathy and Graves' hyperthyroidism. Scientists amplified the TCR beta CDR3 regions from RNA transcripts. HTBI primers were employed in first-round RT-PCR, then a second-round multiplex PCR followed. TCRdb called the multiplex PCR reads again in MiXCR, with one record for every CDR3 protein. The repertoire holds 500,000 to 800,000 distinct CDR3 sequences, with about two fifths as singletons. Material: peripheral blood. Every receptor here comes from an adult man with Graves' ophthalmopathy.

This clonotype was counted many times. The CDR3 DNA sequence: TGCGCCAGCAGATTAACAGGAGATCAGCCCCAGCATTTT. Its translation is CASRLTGDQPQHF. The chain couples TRBV10-2 to TRBJ1-5; the D gene is possibly TRBD1 (5 bases). In germline, CDR1 is WSHSY, CDR2 SAAADI. This CDR3 spans 13 amino acids. V lost 6 bases and J 5 bases, leaving 11 bases between the germline ends.

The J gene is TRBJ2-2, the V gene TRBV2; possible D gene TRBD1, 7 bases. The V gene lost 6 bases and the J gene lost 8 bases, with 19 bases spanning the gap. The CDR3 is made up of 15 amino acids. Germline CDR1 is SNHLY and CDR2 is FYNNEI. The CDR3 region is CASREMEGAQGELFF. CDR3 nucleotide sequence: TGTGCCAGCAGGGAAATGGAGGGGGCGCAGGGGGAGCTGTTTTTT.

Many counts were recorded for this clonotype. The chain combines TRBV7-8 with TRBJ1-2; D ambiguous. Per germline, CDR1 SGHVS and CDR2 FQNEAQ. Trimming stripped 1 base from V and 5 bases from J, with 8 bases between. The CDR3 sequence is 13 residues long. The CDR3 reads CASSLETDYGYTF. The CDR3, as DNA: TGTGCCAGCAGCTTAGAAACGGATTATGGCTACACCTTC.

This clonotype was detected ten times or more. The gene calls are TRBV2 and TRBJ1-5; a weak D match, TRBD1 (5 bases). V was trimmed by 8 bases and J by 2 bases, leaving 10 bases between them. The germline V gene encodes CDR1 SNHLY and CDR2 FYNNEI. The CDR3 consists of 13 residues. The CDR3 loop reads CASGVGGNQPQHF. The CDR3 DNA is TGTGCCAGCGGAGTAGGGGGCAATCAGCCCCAGCATTTT.

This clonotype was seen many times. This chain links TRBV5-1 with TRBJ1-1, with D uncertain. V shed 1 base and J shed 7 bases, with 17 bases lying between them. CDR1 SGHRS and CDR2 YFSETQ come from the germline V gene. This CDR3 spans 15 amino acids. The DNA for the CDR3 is TGCGCCAGCAGCTTGTACTCCGACGGGCAGTTTGAAGCTTTCTTT. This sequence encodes CASSLYSDGQFEAFF.

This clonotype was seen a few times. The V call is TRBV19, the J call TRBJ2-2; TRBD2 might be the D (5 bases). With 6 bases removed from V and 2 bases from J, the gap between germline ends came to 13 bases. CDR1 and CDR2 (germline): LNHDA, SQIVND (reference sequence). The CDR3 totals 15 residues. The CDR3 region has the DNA TGTGCCAGTAGACACCCCGGAGGTAACACCGGGGAGCTGTTTTTT. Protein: CASRHPGGNTGELFF.

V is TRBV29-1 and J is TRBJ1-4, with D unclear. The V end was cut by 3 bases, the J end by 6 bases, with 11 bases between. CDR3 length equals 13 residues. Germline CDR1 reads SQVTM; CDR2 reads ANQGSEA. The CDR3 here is CSVEAGVDEKLFF. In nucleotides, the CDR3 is TGCAGCGTTGAGGCAGGTGTGGATGAAAAACTGTTTTTT.

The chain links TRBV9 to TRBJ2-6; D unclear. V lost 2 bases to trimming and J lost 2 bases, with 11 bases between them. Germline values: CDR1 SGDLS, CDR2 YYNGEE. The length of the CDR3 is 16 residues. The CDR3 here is CASSVSGFTGANVLTF. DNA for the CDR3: TGTGCCAGCAGCGTTTCCGGGTTCACTGGGGCCAACGTCCTGACTTTC.

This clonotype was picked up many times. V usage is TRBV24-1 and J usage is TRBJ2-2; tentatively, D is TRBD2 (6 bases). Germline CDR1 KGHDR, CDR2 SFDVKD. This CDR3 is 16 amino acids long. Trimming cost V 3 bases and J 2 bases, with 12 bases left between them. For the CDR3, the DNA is TGTGCCACCAGTGATCGCAGCGGGCTAAACACCGGGGAGCTGTTTTTT. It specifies CATSDRSGLNTGELFF.